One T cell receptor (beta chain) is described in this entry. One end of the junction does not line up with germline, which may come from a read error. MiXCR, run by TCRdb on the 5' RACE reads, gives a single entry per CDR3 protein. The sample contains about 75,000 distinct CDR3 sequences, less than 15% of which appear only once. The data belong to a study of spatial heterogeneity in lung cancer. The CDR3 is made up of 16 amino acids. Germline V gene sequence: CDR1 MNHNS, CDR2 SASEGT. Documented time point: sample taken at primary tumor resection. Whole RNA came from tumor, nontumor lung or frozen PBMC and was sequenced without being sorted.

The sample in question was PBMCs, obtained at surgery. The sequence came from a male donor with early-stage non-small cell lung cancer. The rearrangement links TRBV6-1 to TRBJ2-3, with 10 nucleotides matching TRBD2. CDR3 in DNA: TGTGTCAGCCTAGCGGGAGATGCTAGATTGACAGATACGCAGTATTTT. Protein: CVSLAGDARLTDTQYF.